The entry below gives a single T cell receptor (beta chain) sequence along with its context. Its cognate antigen is unknown. The CDR3 extends over 14 amino acids. Looked up from germline, CDR1 is SGHRS and CDR2 is YFSETQ. V dropped 0 bases and J dropped 0 bases, with 7 bases sitting between them. TCRdb reprocessed the 5' RACE reads via MiXCR and lists one record per CDR3 protein. The table lists some 50,000 distinct CDR3 sequences, around 10% of them singletons. These data belong to a study of T-cell memory formation after mild COVID-19. Study-level results: Largely, contracting CD4+ clones fell within CM and EM, and contracting CD8+ clones within EMRA. The pre-infection memory compartment contained some responding clones, suggesting cross-reactive memory joined.

This sequence originates from a young man who had mild COVID-19 (a few samples of this study predate the infection). Cell type and time point are not known. The rearrangement links TRBV5-1 to TRBJ2-7, with unresolved D. Sample: PBMCs or a T cell subset sorted from them (not recorded which). The CDR3 DNA is TGCGCCAGCAGCTTGGGACGGAGCTCCTACGAGCAGTACTTC. Its translation: CASSLGRSSYEQYF.